Presented here are 5 T cell receptor delta chains from one specimen sequenced in a study of gamma-delta T cells after stem cell transplantation. TCRdb fed the RT-PCR reads into CATT to redo clone calling. The specimen's table records around 20 delta-chain clones. Sequencing used gamma-delta T cells. Every receptor here comes from a human donor. It is not recorded whose cells these are; they may come from a transplant donor. This table probably holds off-target reads from a library built for another chain.

This CDR3 reads CACDTLSGGIRADKLIF. In DNA form, the CDR3 reads TGTGCCTGTGACACCCTTTCTGGGGGGATACGGGCCGATAAACTCATCTTT. The chain has TRDV2 and TRDJ1, with 10 bases lining up with TRDD3. The CDR3 covers 17 residues. Germline values: CDR1 GEAIGNYY, CDR2 EKD. V was clipped by 0 bases and J by 3 bases; unmatched bases: 9.

The rearrangement links TRDV2 to TRDJ1; the D call may be TRDD2 or TRDD3 (7 bases each). TCRdb is silent on the J gene; assignment here came from matching the DNA to germline. Trimming took 1 base from V and 4 from J, leaving 27 bases between them. CDR1 and CDR2 (germline): GEAIGNYY, EKD. There are 19 residues in the CDR3. DNA for the CDR3: TGTGCCTGTGACACGGCGGGCTTTCCTACTGGGGCTTATGGCGATAAACTCATCTTT. This gives the protein CACDTAGFPTGAYGDKLIF.

This clone was recorded a few times. V usage is TRDV1 and J usage is TRDJ1, with D unclear. In germline, CDR1 is TSWWSYY, CDR2 QGS. The length of the CDR3 is 15 residues. Trimming took off 0 bases at V and 2 bases at J, with 10 bases between the two ends. In DNA form, the CDR3 reads TGTGCTCTTGGGGAACTAGCCAGTCAAACCGATAAACTCATCTTT. Amino acid sequence: CALGELASQTDKLIF.

This chain joins TRDV2 and TRDJ1; 13 bases line up with TRDD3. The J gene, missing from TCRdb, was assigned here through DNA to germline matching. V was clipped by 3 bases and J by 0 bases; unmatched bases: 33. Germline loops: CDR1 GEAIGNYY, CDR2 EKD. This CDR3 contains 26 residues. This CDR3 reads CACDSMTPTTRGTGGYAGQYTDKLIF. CDR3 sequence (DNA): TGTGCCTGTGACTCAATGACTCCCACCACCCGAGGGACTGGGGGATACGCCGGCCAGTACACCGATAAACTCATCTTT.

The assigned J gene is TRDJ1, but the V gene is uncalled; the D segment call TRDD3 is taken from the table without a DNA check. The CDR3 extends over 17 amino acids. CDR3 sequence (DNA): TGTGCCTGTAACCTCGTGGGGGCTTCGGCAATCACCGATAAACTCATCTTT. This encodes CACNLVGASAITDKLIF.